This TCR beta chain was sequenced during a study of shared clonotypes between healthy human individuals. Whole-study findings and limits: Sequencing depth was expected to affect clonotype sharing among donors.

Measured with immunoSEQ multiplex PCR; TCRdb has only the in-frame clones, and not every one. The sample contains over 850,000 clones, around 82% of which appear only once. As for this clone: Antigen unknown.

Germline CDR1 is SGHNT and CDR2 is YYREEE (reference sequence). V gave up 4 bases and J gave up 8 bases; unmatched junction bases: 14. The CDR3 covers 16 residues. The chain joins TRBV5-4 to TRBJ2-1; TRBD2 aligns across 8 bases. This TCR derives from a man younger than 35 in good health. Some clones in this sample may be carry-over from other donors' samples. The sample taken for sequencing was memory CD4+ T cells from PBMCs. Subset indicated: CD45RA-negative fraction. The CDR3 DNA is TGTGCCAGCAGCGCCACTAGCGGAGGCCGGGGAGATGAGCAGTTCTTC. It translates to CASSATSGGRGDEQFF.